Below, 20 T cell receptor beta chains from the same sample are listed, as sequenced in a study of blood T cell repertoires in COVID-19. Sequencing used immunoSEQ multiplex PCR; TCRdb keeps in-frame clones, though not all of them. The profile shows 240,000 or so clones, 86% of them singletons. Sequencing was performed on PBMCs or T cells enriched from blood (not recorded which). These receptors came from a middle-aged woman with acute COVID-19.

The J gene is TRBJ2-3, the V gene TRBV7-6, with 12 bases aligning to TRBD2. V was pared by 7 bases and J by 2 bases, with 1 base of the junction left unmatched. The CDR3 covers 14 residues. Germline CDR1 SGHVS, CDR2 FNYEAQ. The CDR3 reads CASTSGRATDTQYF. The CDR3 DNA follows: TGTGCCAGCACTAGCGGGAGGGCCACAGATACGCAGTATTTT. The variable domain in full, with the rest retrieved from reference TRBV7-6 and TRBJ2-3, is GAGVSQSPRYKVTKRGQDVALRCDPISGHVSLYWYRQALGQGPEFLTYFNYEAQQDKSGLPNDRFSAERPEGSISTLTIQRTEQRDSAMYRCASTSGRATDTQYFGPGTRLTVL.

This chain uses TRBV30 with TRBJ2-5, with D maybe TRBD1 (7 bases). Trimming removed 3 bases at V and 5 bases at J, with 13 bases between. CDR1 is GTSNPN, CDR2 SVGIG, per germline (reference sequence). CDR3 size: 13 residues. CDR3 coding DNA: TGTGCCTGGAGGGAGACAGGGAGGGAGACCCAGTACTTC. It is translated as CAWRETGRETQYF.

J is TRBJ2-2 and V is TRBV24-1, with D perhaps matching TRBD1 (6 bases). Looked up from germline, CDR1 is KGHDR and CDR2 is SFDVKD. There are 14 residues in the CDR3. Trimming cost V 8 bases and J 0 bases, with 9 bases left between them. The CDR3 DNA follows: TGTGCCACCATGGACAGTACGAACACCGGGGAGCTGTTTTTT. Protein: CATMDSTNTGELFF.

Details on this clone: An end of the junction does not agree with germline; a read error may underlie this. This chain joins TRBV12-5 and TRBJ1-1; TRBD1 aligns across 7 bases. CDR1 is LGHNT, CDR2 FRNRAP, per germline. CDR3 length equals 15 residues. The CDR3 DNA reads as TGTGCTAGTGATTTGGGAACAGGGGTGAACACTGAAGCTTTCTTT. Translated, it gives CASDLGTGVNTEAFF.

The V and J genes are TRBV11-1 and TRBJ2-5, with a weak D call TRBD2 (5 bases). The germline V gene has CDR1 SGHAT and CDR2 FQDESV (reference sequence). CDR3 length equals 12 residues. Trimming stripped 5 bases from V and 2 bases from J, with 6 bases between. CDR3 sequence reads: CASSGEQETQYF. The CDR3 region has the DNA TGTGCCAGCAGCGGGGAGCAAGAGACCCAGTACTTC.

This clone was found once. The V gene is TRBV7-2, the J gene TRBJ2-3, with 7 bases matching TRBD1. Per the germline V gene, CDR1 is SGHTA and CDR2 is FQGNSA. The V segment lost 3 bases and the J segment 1 base; nucleotides outside the gene matches: 16. The CDR3 runs to 19 residues. CDR3 in amino acids: CASSFRKSQGLGGTDTQYF. In DNA, the CDR3 is TGTGCCAGCAGCTTCCGAAAATCACAGGGGCTGGGAGGCACAGATACGCAGTATTTT. The whole variable domain, remainder taken from reference TRBV7-2 and TRBJ2-3, is GAGVSQSPSNKVTEKGKDVELRCDPISGHTALYWYRQSLGQGLEFLIYFQGNSAPDKSGLPSDRFSAERTGGSVSTLTIQRTQQEDSAVYLCASSFRKSQGLGGTDTQYFGPGTRLTVL.

Ten or more counts support this clone. V and J are TRBV12-3 or TRBV12-4 and TRBJ1-2; maybe TRBD1 (6 bases). V lost 6 bases and J 4 bases, leaving 12 bases between the germline ends. There are 13 residues in the CDR3. The CDR3 is CASSQQGTYGYTF. DNA of the CDR3: TGTGCCAGCAGCCAACAGGGTACCTATGGCTACACCTTC.

The J gene is TRBJ2-1, the V gene TRBV28, with D perhaps matching TRBD1 (6 bases). Germline loops: CDR1 MDHEN, CDR2 SYDVKM. The CDR3 contains 16 residues. V lost 10 bases and J 6 bases, leaving 25 bases between the germline ends. The CDR3 here is CATTSGQTWNANEQFF. In DNA, the CDR3 is TGTGCCACCACAAGCGGACAGACTTGGAATGCCAATGAGCAGTTCTTC. The variable domain in full, completed from reference TRBV28 and TRBJ2-1, reads DVKVTQSSRYLVKRTGEKVFLECVQDMDHENMFWYRQDPGLGLRLIYFSYDVKMKEKGDIPEGYSVSREKKERFSLILESASTNQTSMYLCATTSGQTWNANEQFFGPGTRLTVL.

V is TRBV6-5 and J is TRBJ2-7; 8 nucleotides agree with TRBD1. This CDR3 region has 14 residues. The V gene end was trimmed by 6 bases and the J gene end by 3 bases; junction bases not matched to a gene: 7. Per germline, CDR1 MNHEY and CDR2 SVGAGI. CDR3 bases: TGTGCCAGCAGGACGGGACAGGATTTCTACGAGCAGTACTTC. Translation: CASRTGQDFYEQYF.

The count of this clone is one. The chain is built from TRBV7-6 and TRBJ1-5; D remains ambiguous. V was pared by 2 bases and J by 0 bases, with 8 bases between. The CDR3 has 15 amino acids. The germline gives CDR1 SGHVS, CDR2 FNYEAQ. CDR3 region: CASSLQLGSNQPQHF. The CDR3 DNA follows: TGTGCCAGCAGCTTACAACTCGGTAGCAATCAGCCCCAGCATTTT.

This chain joins TRBV30 and TRBJ1-2, with D possibly matching TRBD1 (5 bases). The V gene's germline CDR1 is GTSNPN and CDR2 SVGIG (reference sequence). The CDR3 totals 13 residues. Between the trimmed V and J ends, which lost 2 bases and 2 bases, there was a span of 9 bases. CDR3 in DNA: TGTGCCTGGAGTCCCGGGGGGAACTATGGCTACACCTTC. Amino acids: CAWSPGGNYGYTF.

The chain carries TRBV7-2 and TRBJ2-1, with 8 nucleotides matching TRBD1. V shed 5 bases and J 8 bases; nucleotides not matched to a gene: 11. Germline-derived CDR1 and CDR2 are SGHTA and FQGNSA. The CDR3 length is 15 residues. CDR3 DNA sequence: TGTGCCAGCAGCCCAGACAGGGGAAGACAACATGAGCAGTTCTTC. It encodes CASSPDRGRQHEQFF. Combining the CDR3 with reference TRBV7-2 and TRBJ2-1 gives the whole variable domain GAGVSQSPSNKVTEKGKDVELRCDPISGHTALYWYRQSLGQGLEFLIYFQGNSAPDKSGLPSDRFSAERTGGSVSTLTIQRTQQEDSAVYLCASSPDRGRQHEQFFGPGTRLTVL.

This chain uses TRBV15 with TRBJ2-1; possibly TRBD2 for D (5 bases). Trimming cost V 3 bases and J 11 bases, with 11 bases left between them. CDR1 and CDR2 from the germline V gene are LNHNV and YYDKDF (reference sequence). This CDR3 has 12 residues. The CDR3 protein is CATSSPPGKQFF. In DNA form, the CDR3 reads TGTGCCACCAGCAGTCCACCGGGAAAGCAGTTCTTC.

This clone occurred many times. The rearrangement uses TRBV4-2 and TRBJ2-1; 10 bases are shared with TRBD2. Germline CDR1 is LGHNA and CDR2 is YNFKEQ. CDR3 length equals 16 residues. V shed 4 bases, J shed 9 bases, and the junction held 12 bases outside the gene matches. CDR3 nucleotide sequence: TGTGCCAGCAGCCGGAGGGCTAGCGGGAGTGTACTTGAGCAGTTCTTC. Translation: CASSRRASGSVLEQFF.

The chain recombines TRBV3-1 (or the pseudogene TRBV3-2) with TRBJ2-4; D may be TRBD2 (6 bases). Germline-derived CDR1 and CDR2 are LGHDT and YNNKEL (reference sequence). The V end lost 4 bases, the J end lost 4 bases, and 8 bases lay between the germline ends. This CDR3 has 13 residues. DNA for the CDR3: TGTGCCAGCAGCCGGGGGGTAAAAAACATTCAGTACTTC. It is translated as CASSRGVKNIQYF.

J is TRBJ1-5 and V is TRBV27; 7 bases match TRBD1. CDR3 length: 16 amino acids. Unmatched junction bases numbered 7, after V lost 5 bases and J lost 0 bases. CDR1 and CDR2 from the germline V gene are MNHEY and SMNVEV (reference sequence). CDR3 amino acids: CASSKQGSYSNQPQHF. In nucleotides, the CDR3 is TGTGCCAGCAGTAAACAGGGGTCTTATAGCAATCAGCCCCAGCATTTT.

The J gene is TRBJ2-7, the V gene TRBV7-8; 8 bases align to TRBD1. Looked up from germline, CDR1 is SGHVS and CDR2 is FQNEAQ. The trim removed 5 bases at V and 3 bases at J, leaving 12 bases unmatched. The CDR3 is made up of 16 amino acids. The CDR3 spells CASSPPDRELRYEQYF. CDR3 nucleotide sequence: TGTGCCAGCAGCCCACCGGACAGGGAACTACGCTACGAGCAGTACTTC.

On this clone: At one end, the junction sequence differs from germline, possibly due to a read error. The DNA for the CDR3 is TGTGCCAGCAGATTAGGGTATCAGAGCAATCAGCCCCAGCATTTT. Protein sequence: CASRLGYQSNQPQHF. The chain uses TRBV7-8 and TRBJ1-5; D not certain. CDR1 and CDR2 from the germline V gene are SGHVS and FQNEAQ. CDR3 size: 15 residues.

The V and J genes are TRBV7-9 and TRBJ2-5; TRBD1 is a possible D gene (6 bases). Trimming took off 5 bases at V and 9 bases at J, with 19 bases between the two ends. Looked up from germline, CDR1 is SEHNR and CDR2 is FQNEAQ (reference sequence). The CDR3 has 14 amino acids. The CDR3: CASSPHTGLGAQYF. CDR3 bases: TGTGCCAGCAGCCCCCATACAGGGCTTGGGGCCCAGTACTTC. Combining the CDR3 with reference TRBV7-9 and TRBJ2-5 gives the whole variable domain DTGVSQNPRHKITKRGQNVTFRCDPISEHNRLYWYRQTLGQGPEFLTYFQNEAQLEKSRLLSDRFSAERPKGSFSTLEIQRTEQGDSAMYLCASSPHTGLGAQYFGPGTRLLVL.

The chain employs TRBV6-5 and TRBJ1-2; 7 bases agree with TRBD1. CDR1 and CDR2 (germline): MNHEY, SVGAGI. The CDR3 covers 14 residues. The trim removed 2 bases at V and 4 bases at J, leaving 4 bases unmatched. The CDR3 nucleotides read TGTGCCAGCAGTTACGGGACAGACCTCTATGGCTACACCTTC. Residues: CASSYGTDLYGYTF.